A selection of T cell receptor beta chains follows, all from one sample in a study of control samples from healthy donors and cancer patients. The assay was immunoSEQ multiplex PCR, and TCRdb's table has in-frame clones only and misses some. Among about 130,000 clones listed, 85% to 95% were seen once. Sequencing used PBMCs. These receptors were collected from a man aged 55-75 years with colorectal cancer. Each CDR3 is given with its conserved first and last residue. The D gene is left open where the match is weak.

TRBV18	TRBJ1-1	NA	TGTGCCAGCTCGTTCATGAACACTGAAGCTTTCTTT	CASSFMNTEAFF
TRBV28	TRBJ2-6	TRBD1	TGTGCCAGCAGTTCTAAGACAGGGCTCTCTGGGGCCAACGTCCTGACTTTC	CASSSKTGLSGANVLTF
TRBV28	TRBJ1-2	NA	TGTGCCAGCAGTTTAATAAGGGGGGGCGCGAGTGGCTACACCTTC	CASSLIRGGASGYTF
TRBV18	TRBJ1-1	TRBD1	TGTGCCAGCTCACGATTACAGGGGGAGATGAACACTGAAGCTTTCTTT	CASSRLQGEMNTEAFF
TRBV5-1	TRBJ2-3	NA	TGCGCCAGCAGCTTGGGGGGCCGCGACACAGATACGCAGTATTTT	CASSLGGRDTDTQYF
TRBV6-6	TRBJ1-5	NA	TGTGCCAGCAGGAGGGGAGATCAGCCCCAGCATTTT	CASRRGDQPQHF
TRBV6-1	TRBJ2-7	TRBD1	TGTGCCAGCAGGGGACAGGGGGCCTACGAGCAGTACTTC	CASRGQGAYEQYF
TRBV15	TRBJ1-5	NA	TGTGCCAGCGGGACGGATAGCAATCAGCCCCAGCATTTT	CASGTDSNQPQHF
TRBV2	TRBJ1-3	NA	TGTGCCAGCAGTTCGAACTGGGTCAGCTCTGGAAACACCATATATTTT	CASSSNWVSSGNTIYF
TRBV7-9	TRBJ1-1	NA	TGTGCCAGCAGCCCCAGGAGGGTCCAGGGACCGAACACTGAAGCTTTCTTT	CASSPRRVQGPNTEAFF
TRBV27	TRBJ2-2	NA	TGTGCCAGCAGTTCAAGGCAGACGAACACCGGGGAGCTGTTTTTT	CASSSRQTNTGELFF
TRBV28	TRBJ1-5	TRBD1	TGTGCCAGCAGAGAGGGACAGGGGAATCAGCCCCAGCATTTT	CASREGQGNQPQHF
TRBV19	TRBJ1-5	NA	TGTGCCAGTACAAAGGGACGCAATCAGCCCCAGCATTTT	CASTKGRNQPQHF
TRBV6-2/TRBV6-3	TRBJ2-3	TRBD2	TGTGCCAGCAGTGAGCTTAGCGGGGTAACAGATACGCAGTATTTT	CASSELSGVTDTQYF
TRBV29-1	TRBJ2-7	NA	TGCAGCGTTCAGGCAAATTTTACCTACGAGCAGTACTTC	CSVQANFTYEQYF
TRBV6-5	TRBJ1-5	NA	TGTGCCAGCAGGCTCTACCGGGACAGCAATCAGCCCCAGCATTTT	CASRLYRDSNQPQHF
TRBV12-3/TRBV12-4	TRBJ1-1	NA	TGTGCCAGCAGGCTAATAGGGGGGGCTGAAGCTTTCTTT	CASRLIGGAEAFF
TRBV5-6	TRBJ1-1	NA	TGTGCCAGCAGCTTGGCCGGCAGCACTGAAGCTTTCTTT	CASSLAGSTEAFF
TRBV30	TRBJ2-5	TRBD1	TGTGCCTGGTGCCGGGACAGAGAGACCCAGTACTTC	CAWCRDRETQYF
TRBV29-1	TRBJ1-1	NA	TGCAGCGTTGTAGGACAGCTTAACACTGAAGCTTTCTTT	CSVVGQLNTEAFF
TRBV6-1	TRBJ2-7	TRBD1	TGTGCCAGCAGTGAACCCGGGACAGGGGATCCCTACGAGCAGTACTTC	CASSEPGTGDPYEQYF
TRBV6-5	TRBJ1-5	NA	TGTGCCAGCAGTTCCCGCATTTCGGGGAATCAGCCCCAGCATTTT	CASSSRISGNQPQHF
TRBV6-1	TRBJ2-5	NA	TGTGCCAGCAGTGATGGGCGGGGGCTAGTTACGGAGACCCAGTACTTC	CASSDGRGLVTETQYF
TRBV29-1	TRBJ1-1	NA	TGCAGCGTCCAGCGGTCGTTGGACACTGAAGCTTTCTTT	CSVQRSLDTEAFF
TRBV18	TRBJ2-7	TRBD2	TGTGCCAGCTCACCGGGGGGGGGCTACGAGCAGTACTTC	CASSPGGGYEQYF
TRBV5-6	TRBJ2-6	NA	TGTGCCAGCAGCGAGGGGAGGGGGGCCAACGTCCTGACTTTC	CASSEGRGANVLTF